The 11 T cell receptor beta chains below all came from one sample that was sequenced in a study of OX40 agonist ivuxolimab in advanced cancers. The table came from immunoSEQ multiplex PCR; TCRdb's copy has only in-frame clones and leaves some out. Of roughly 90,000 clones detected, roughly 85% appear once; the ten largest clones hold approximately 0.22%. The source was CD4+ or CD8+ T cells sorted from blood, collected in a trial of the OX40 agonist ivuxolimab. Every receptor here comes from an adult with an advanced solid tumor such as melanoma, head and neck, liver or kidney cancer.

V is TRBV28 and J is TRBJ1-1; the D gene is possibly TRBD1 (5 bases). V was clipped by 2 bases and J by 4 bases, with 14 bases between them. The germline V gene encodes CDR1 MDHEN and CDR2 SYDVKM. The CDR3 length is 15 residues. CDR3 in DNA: TGTGCCAGCAGTTTAGCAGGCGCAGGGCTCACTGAAGCTTTCTTT. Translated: CASSLAGAGLTEAFF.

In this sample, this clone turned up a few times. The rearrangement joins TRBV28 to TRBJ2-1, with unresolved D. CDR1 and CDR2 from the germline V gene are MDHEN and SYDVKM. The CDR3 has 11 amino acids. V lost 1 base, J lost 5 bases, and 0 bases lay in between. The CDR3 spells CASSLYNEQFF. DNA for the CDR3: TGTGCCAGCAGTTTATACAATGAGCAGTTCTTC.

The CDR3 DNA reads TGTGCCAGCAGCTCTCTTGGCCCCGCAGATACGCAGTATTTT. Amino acid sequence: CASSSLGPADTQYF. The chain uses TRBV7-3 and TRBJ2-3, with unresolved D. Germline CDR1 is SGHTA and CDR2 is FQGTGA. The V end lost 4 bases, the J end lost 4 bases, and 12 bases lay between the germline ends. This CDR3 has 14 residues.

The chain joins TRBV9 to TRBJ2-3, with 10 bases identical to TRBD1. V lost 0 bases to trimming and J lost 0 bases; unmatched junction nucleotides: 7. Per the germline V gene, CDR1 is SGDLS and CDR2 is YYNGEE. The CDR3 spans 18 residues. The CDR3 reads CASSVGGGQGVSTDTQYF. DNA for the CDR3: TGTGCCAGCAGCGTAGGAGGCGGACAGGGGGTTAGCACAGATACGCAGTATTTT.

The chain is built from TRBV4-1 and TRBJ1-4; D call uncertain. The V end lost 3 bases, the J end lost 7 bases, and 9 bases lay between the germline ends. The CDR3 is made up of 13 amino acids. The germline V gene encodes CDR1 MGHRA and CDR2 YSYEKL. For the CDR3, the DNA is TGCGCCAGCAGCCACTCGGCGAGTGAAAAACTGTTTTTT. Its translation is CASSHSASEKLFF.

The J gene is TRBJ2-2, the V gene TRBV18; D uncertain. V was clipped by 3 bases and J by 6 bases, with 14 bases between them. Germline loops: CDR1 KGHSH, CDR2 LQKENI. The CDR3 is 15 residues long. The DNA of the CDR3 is TGTGCCAGCTCACCGGGTTTGGTTATCGCCGGGGAGCTGTTTTTT. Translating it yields CASSPGLVIAGELFF.

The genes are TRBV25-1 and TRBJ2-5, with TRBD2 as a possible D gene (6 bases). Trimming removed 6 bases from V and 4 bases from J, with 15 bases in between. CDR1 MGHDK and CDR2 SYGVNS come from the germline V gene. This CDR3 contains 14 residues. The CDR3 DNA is TGTGCCAGCAGCAGGACGGGACTCGGAGAGACCCAGTACTTC. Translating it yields CASSRTGLGETQYF. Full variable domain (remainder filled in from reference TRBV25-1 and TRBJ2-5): EADIYQTPRYLVIGTGKKITLECSQTMGHDKMYWYQQDPGMELHLIHYSYGVNSTEKGDLSSESTVSRIRTEHFPLTLESARPSHTSQYLCASSRTGLGETQYFGPGTRLLVL.

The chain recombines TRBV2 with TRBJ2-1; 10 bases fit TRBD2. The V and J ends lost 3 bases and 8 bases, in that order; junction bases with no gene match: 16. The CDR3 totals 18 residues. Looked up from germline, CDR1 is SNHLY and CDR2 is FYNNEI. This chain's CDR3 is CASSDVVFTSGIVHEQFF. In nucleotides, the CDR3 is TGTGCCAGCAGTGATGTAGTTTTCACTAGCGGGATAGTTCATGAGCAGTTCTTC.

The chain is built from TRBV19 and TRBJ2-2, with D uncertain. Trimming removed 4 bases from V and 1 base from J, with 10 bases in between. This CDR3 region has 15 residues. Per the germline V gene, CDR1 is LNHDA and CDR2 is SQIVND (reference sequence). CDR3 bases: TGTGCCAGTAGTAGGGGATTCAAGAACACCGGGGAGCTGTTTTTT. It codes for CASSRGFKNTGELFF.

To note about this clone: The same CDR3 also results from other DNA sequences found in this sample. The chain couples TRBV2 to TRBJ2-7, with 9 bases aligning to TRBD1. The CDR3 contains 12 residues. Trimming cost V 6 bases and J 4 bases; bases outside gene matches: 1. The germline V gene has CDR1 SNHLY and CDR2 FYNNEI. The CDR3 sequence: CASRDRGYEQYF. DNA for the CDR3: TGTGCCAGCAGGGACAGGGGATACGAGCAGTACTTC.

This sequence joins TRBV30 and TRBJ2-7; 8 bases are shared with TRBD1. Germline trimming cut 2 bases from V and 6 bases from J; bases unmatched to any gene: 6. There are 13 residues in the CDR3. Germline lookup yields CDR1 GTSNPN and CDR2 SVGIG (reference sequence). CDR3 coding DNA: TGTGCCTGGAGTTGGGACAGGATGAGCGAGCAGTACTTC. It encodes CAWSWDRMSEQYF.